A single sample is the source of the 13 T cell receptor beta chains below, sequenced in a study of blood T cell repertoires in COVID-19. Generated by immunoSEQ multiplex PCR, the TCRdb table keeps only in-frame clones and is missing some. The table includes about 230,000 clones, over 80% detected once. Specimen: peripheral blood. The receptors were sampled from a woman aged 70-85 years with active or convalescent COVID-19.

This rearrangement joins TRBV5-6 to TRBJ2-7; 11 nucleotides line up with TRBD2. Germline loops: CDR1 SGHDT, CDR2 YYEEEE. The trim removed 2 bases at V and 2 bases at J, leaving 3 bases unmatched. The CDR3 consists of 15 residues. Here the CDR3 DNA reads TGTGCCAGCAGCTTTGCACTAGCGGGGGCCTACGAGCAGTACTTC. It is translated as CASSFALAGAYEQYF.

The chain joins TRBV21-1 to TRBJ1-6. TRBV21-1 represents a pseudogene. This CDR3 is 12 amino acids long. In DNA, the CDR3 is TGCCGGGAGACCTTAAGCAATTCACCCCTCCACTTT. Translating it yields CRETLSNSPLHF.

The chain is built from TRBV10-1 and TRBJ1-1; D unresolved. The length of the CDR3 is 14 residues. CDR1 is WNHNN and CDR2 is SYGVQD in the germline V gene (reference sequence). V was cut by 3 bases and J by 0 bases, with 8 bases left in between. As DNA, the CDR3 is TGCGCCAGCAGTGATACCGGTATGAACACTGAAGCTTTCTTT. It yields the protein CASSDTGMNTEAFF.

This clone was seen a single time. The gene calls are TRBV19 and TRBJ2-3, with D perhaps TRBD2 (5 bases). The CDR3 sequence is 16 residues long. Trimming removed 4 bases at V and 2 bases at J, with 16 bases between. CDR1 LNHDA and CDR2 SQIVND come from the germline V gene (reference sequence). CDR3 DNA sequence: TGTGCCAGTAGTAGGGTCGGAGCGGCCCACACAGATACGCAGTATTTT. Its translation: CASSRVGAAHTDTQYF.

The chain employs TRBV7-9 and TRBJ2-6; the match to TRBD1 covers 7 bases. The CDR3 loop spans 18 amino acids. From germline, CDR1 is SEHNR and CDR2 FQNEAQ (reference sequence). J lost 2 bases, V lost 8 bases, and 15 bases had no gene match. CDR3: CASGKVTYRGTGANVLTF. DNA for the CDR3: TGTGCCAGCGGCAAGGTGACTTACAGGGGTACTGGGGCCAACGTCCTGACTTTC.

The chain couples TRBV10-1 to TRBJ1-1; 7 bases align to TRBD1. Per the germline V gene, CDR1 is WNHNN and CDR2 is SYGVQD (reference sequence). The CDR3 has 13 residues. The V segment lost 7 bases and the J segment 1 base; nucleotides outside the gene matches: 3. The CDR3 DNA sequence: TGCGCCAGCACGGGACAGCCGAACACTGAAGCTTTCTTT. This codes for CASTGQPNTEAFF.

This chain joins TRBV7-9 and TRBJ1-2; no reliable D call. CDR3 size: 14 residues. The V and J ends lost 3 bases and 8 bases respectively, with 16 bases between them. CDR1 and CDR2 (germline): SEHNR, FQNEAQ (reference sequence). The CDR3 sequence: CASSLESGIGGYTF. The CDR3 nucleotides are TGTGCCAGCAGCTTGGAAAGCGGCATTGGGGGCTACACCTTC.

The genes are TRBV5-6 and TRBJ1-4; D not resolved. Germline CDR1 is SGHDT and CDR2 is YYEEEE. This CDR3 is built from 13 residues. V lost 4 bases and J 5 bases, leaving 9 bases between the germline ends. DNA for the CDR3: TGTGCCAGCAGCGTGCAGATAAATGAAAAACTGTTTTTT. This translates into CASSVQINEKLFF.

The chain uses TRBV27 and TRBJ1-2; D uncertain. This CDR3 region has 14 residues. Germline loops: CDR1 MNHEY, CDR2 SMNVEV (reference sequence). The germline V and J ends were trimmed by 8 bases and 4 bases, with 17 bases remaining between them. CDR3 nucleotides: TGTGCCAGCTGGGAGTTGGGTTTCGGCTATGGCTACACCTTC. Residues: CASWELGFGYGYTF.

CDR3 residues: CASSHRTGGSNQPQHF. The CDR3 DNA follows: TGCGCCAGCAGCCACCGGACAGGCGGTAGCAATCAGCCCCAGCATTTT. This chain uses TRBV5-1 with TRBJ1-5; TRBD1 matches at 7 bases. This CDR3 spans 16 amino acids. V trimming: 4 bases; J trimming: 0 bases; junction bases outside the gene matches: 7. CDR1 SGHRS and CDR2 YFSETQ come from the germline V gene.

The chain uses TRBV7-9 and TRBJ1-4, with 8 positions matching TRBD1. This CDR3 contains 18 residues. The V segment lost 4 bases and the J segment 2 bases; nucleotides outside the gene matches: 12. Germline assignment: CDR1 SEHNR and CDR2 FQNEAQ (reference sequence). The CDR3 bases are TGTGCCAGCAGCTCCTTGGGCCAGGGGGCGAAGACTAATGAAAAACTGTTTTTT. It is translated as CASSSLGQGAKTNEKLFF.

V and J are TRBV19 and TRBJ2-6; possibly TRBD2 for D (6 bases). Germline CDR1 is LNHDA and CDR2 is SQIVND (reference sequence). The CDR3 length is 15 residues. Between the trimmed V and J ends, which lost 6 bases and 0 bases, there was a span of 9 bases. The CDR3 sequence is CASRGGDSGANVLTF. The CDR3 nucleotides are TGTGCCAGTAGGGGGGGAGACTCTGGGGCCAACGTCCTGACTTTC.

The chain recombines TRBV24-1 with TRBJ2-1, with D unclear. The CDR3 has 13 residues. Per the germline V gene, CDR1 is KGHDR and CDR2 is SFDVKD. The V end lost 3 bases, the J end lost 6 bases, and 8 bases lay between the germline ends. CDR3 in amino acids: CATSDDGGNEQFF. CDR3 nucleotide sequence: TGTGCCACCAGTGATGATGGCGGCAATGAGCAGTTCTTC.